A single TCR beta chain is shown here with its context. Its matching antigen is unknown. This sample is drawn from a study of response to subunit inactivated influenza vaccine. Study-wide results and limits: It was the authors' suggestion that each seasonal influenza vaccination recruits few new T cells.

The CDR3 has 16 amino acids. Per the germline V gene, CDR1 is SGHKS and CDR2 is YYEKEE (reference sequence). V was shortened by 0 bases and J by 0 bases, with 12 bases between the two germline ends. In TCRdb, the RT-PCR reads were re-called with MiXCR into one record per CDR3 protein. This sample yields about 620,000 distinct CDR3 sequences, of which approximately 12% are seen a single time; roughly 10% belongs to the top ten. The receptor's source is a man in his forties or fifties who received an inactivated influenza vaccine. The input for sequencing was PBMCs from blood, taken on the day of vaccination. This chain uses TRBV5-5 with TRBJ1-1; D gene unclear. As DNA, the CDR3 is TGTGCCAGCAGCTTGGGGTTTGGGAGTTTGAACACTGAAGCTTTCTTT. Translation: CASSLGFGSLNTEAFF.